This T cell receptor (beta chain) was recovered during a study of blood T cell repertoires in COVID-19. In the study overall: Either two negative PCRs, clearance, or symptom resolution qualified Cohort 3 donors as recovered. PBMCs, B-cell-depleted T cells, or T cells provided the cDNA or gDNA that made up the material.

The CDR3 runs 14 residues. From germline, CDR1 is MRHNA and CDR2 SNTAGT. The junction had 6 bases not matched to a gene; V was cut back by 5 bases and J by 4 bases. Authors' processing steps: Estimates of nucleated cell counts were drawn from the amplification of reference gene primers. Here immunoSEQ multiplex PCR was the method, and the copy in TCRdb shows in-frame clones only, minus some. That table gives V, J and clone size, and the DNA gave D and trimming. This sample has 400,000 or so clones, with roughly 86% found just once. The chain carries TRBV6-4 and TRBJ1-1; 8 bases agree with TRBD1. The specimen sequenced was PBMCs or T cells enriched from blood (not recorded which). This receptor was identified in a man aged 35-49 years in a cohort exposed to, infected with or recovered from COVID-19 (not recorded which). The CDR3, as DNA: TGTGCCAGCAGTCCGACAGGGGTGGGCACTGAAGCTTTCTTT. This encodes CASSPTGVGTEAFF.